This TCR beta chain was captured in a study of PD-L1 blockade in urothelial cancer. Study-wide background: A median blood sample held about 140,000 T cells and approximately 83,000 unique TCRs. Study observations and caveats: At 3 weeks on treatment, tumor-associated clones expanded more with durable benefit.

In regard to this clone: Its antigen is undetermined.

This CDR3 spans 15 amino acids. Germline V gene lookup returns CDR1 SGHRS and CDR2 YFSETQ. Trimming cost V 10 bases and J 0 bases, with 16 bases left between them. Regarding time point: peripheral blood 6 weeks after treatment start. Clones were read by immunoSEQ multiplex PCR, and TCRdb kept only the in-frame ones, dropping some. This table has about 30,000 clones, 89% appearing once. The TCR sequence derives from a man aged 80 or over with urothelial cancer. The chain joins TRBV5-1 to TRBJ2-2; TRBD1 is a possible D gene (5 bases). The sequencing used PBMCs, collected around atezolizumab (anti-PD-L1) treatment. The CDR3 DNA sequence: TGCGCCGGACGCCCAGGGCAGACGAACACCGGGGAGCTGTTTTTT. Translating it yields CAGRPGQTNTGELFF. Full variable domain (remainder filled in from reference TRBV5-1 and TRBJ2-2): KAGVTQTPRYLIKTRGQQVTLSCSPISGHRSVSWYQQTPGQGLQFLFEYFSETQRNKGNFPGRFSGRQFSNSRSEMNVSTLELGDSALYLCAGRPGQTNTGELFFGEGSRLTVL.